This T cell receptor beta chain was captured in a study of blood T cell repertoires in COVID-19. Study-level information: Sites across the United States, Italy and Spain contributed samples from acute and convalescent COVID-19. The cDNA or gDNA used as material had been derived from T cells, B-cell-depleted T cells, or PBMCs.

Trimming took off 4 bases at V and 2 bases at J, with 8 bases between the two ends. Germline V gives CDR1 SQVTM, CDR2 ANQGSEA. The CDR3 extends over 12 amino acids. In the original analysis: Amplification with reference gene primers provided the estimates of nucleated cell counts. The assay was immunoSEQ multiplex PCR, and TCRdb's table has in-frame clones only and misses some. V and J calls and clone size follow that table, whereas D and trimming were derived from the DNA. The data contain about 120,000 clones, roughly 85% of them singletons. The TCR sequence derives from a man older than 75 with active or convalescent COVID-19. The sequenced material came from peripheral blood. The chain carries TRBV29-1 and TRBJ2-5; a weak D match, TRBD2 (5 bases). This CDR3 reads CSVVRGQETQYF. CDR3 bases: TGCAGCGTTGTTCGGGGTCAAGAGACCCAGTACTTC.